The TCR beta chain under discussion was sequenced for a study of cytomegalovirus exposure and HLA in healthy donors. V trimming: 6 bases; J trimming: 6 bases; junction bases outside the gene matches: 11. The CDR3 sequence is 15 residues long. CDR1 is KGHSH and CDR2 is LQKENI in the germline V gene. As regards this clone: Its antigen remains unidentified.

13 Jbeta primers and 60 Vbeta primers were used for the PCR. The table came from immunoSEQ multiplex PCR; TCRdb's copy has only in-frame clones and leaves some out. The table shows some 110,000 clones, with more than 75% occurring only once. Everyone who donated was a healthy bone marrow donor. Study-wide points: A later analysis linked a missense variant in DCLRE1C to the trimming of TCR beta V and J genes.

This receptor was obtained from a woman in her sixties or seventies in good health and CMV-seropositive. The sequenced material came from PBMCs. The chain couples TRBV18 to TRBJ2-7, with TRBD1 matching 10 bases. The CDR3 DNA reads TGTGCCAGCTCCCTCGGGACAGGGGTTTCGGGCGAGCAGTACTTC. Its protein product is CASSLGTGVSGEQYF. The variable domain in full, completed from reference TRBV18 and TRBJ2-7, reads NAGVMQNPRHLVRRRGQEARLRCSPMKGHSHVYWYRQLPEEGLKFMVYLQKENIIDESGMPKERFSAEFPKEGPSILRIQQVVRGDSAAYFCASSLGTGVSGEQYFGPGTRLTVT.